The present TCR beta chain was sequenced within a study of blood T cell repertoires in COVID-19. Study details: The study drew acute and convalescent COVID-19 samples from the United States, Italy and Spain.

CDR1 is MNHNS and CDR2 is SASEGT in the germline V gene. V lost 3 bases, J lost 7 bases, and 6 bases stayed unmatched. This CDR3 has 14 residues. Sequenced by immunoSEQ multiplex PCR; TCRdb stores in-frame clones only, minus some. The sample has over 100,000 clones, about 88% seen once. The chain has TRBV6-1 and TRBJ2-7; TRBD1 agrees at 10 bases. The sequence came from a man aged 35 to 55 with acute or convalescent COVID-19. Sample: peripheral blood. The CDR3 bases are TGTGCCAGCAGTGACCGGACAGGGGGGAGGGAGCAGTACTTC. Translated, it gives CASSDRTGGREQYF.